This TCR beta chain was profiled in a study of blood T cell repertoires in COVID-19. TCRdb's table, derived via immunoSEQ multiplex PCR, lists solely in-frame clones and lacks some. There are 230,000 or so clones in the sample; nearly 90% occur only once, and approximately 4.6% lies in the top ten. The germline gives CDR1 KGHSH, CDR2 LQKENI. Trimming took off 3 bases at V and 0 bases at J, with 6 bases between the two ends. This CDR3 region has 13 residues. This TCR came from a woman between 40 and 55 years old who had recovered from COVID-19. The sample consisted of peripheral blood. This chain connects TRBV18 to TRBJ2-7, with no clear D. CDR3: CASSPQDSYEQYV. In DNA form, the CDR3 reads TGTGCCAGCTCACCCCAGGACTCCTACGAGCAGTACGTC.